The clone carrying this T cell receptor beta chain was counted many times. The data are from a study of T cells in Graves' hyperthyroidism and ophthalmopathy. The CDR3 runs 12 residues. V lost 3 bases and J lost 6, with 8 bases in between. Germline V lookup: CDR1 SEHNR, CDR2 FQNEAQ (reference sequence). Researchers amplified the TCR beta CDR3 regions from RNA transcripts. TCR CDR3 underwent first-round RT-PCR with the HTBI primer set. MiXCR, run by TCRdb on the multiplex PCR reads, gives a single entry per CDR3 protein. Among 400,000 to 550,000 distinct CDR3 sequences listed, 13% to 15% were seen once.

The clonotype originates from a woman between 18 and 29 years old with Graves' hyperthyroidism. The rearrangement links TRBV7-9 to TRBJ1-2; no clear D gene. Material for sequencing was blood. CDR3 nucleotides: TGTGCCAGCAGCTTTGGCCGTAATGGCTACACCTTC. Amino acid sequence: CASSFGRNGYTF.